Listed here are 22 T cell receptor beta chains from one sample, sequenced in a study of blood T cell repertoires in COVID-19. TCRdb keeps only in-frame clones here, not all; method: immunoSEQ multiplex PCR. The profile shows about 480,000 clones, around nine tenths of them singletons. Sequencing used PBMCs or T cells enriched from blood (not recorded which). All receptors derive from a woman aged 60-75 years who had recovered from COVID-19.

V gene TRBV5-1 combines with J gene TRBJ1-1; 7 bases map to TRBD1. Germline V gives CDR1 SGHRS, CDR2 YFSETQ. The junction had 7 bases not matched to a gene; V was cut back by 5 bases and J by 3 bases. This CDR3 comprises 14 residues. The CDR3 sequence: CASSKGGEYTEAFF. CDR3 coding DNA: TGCGCCAGCAGTAAAGGGGGCGAGTACACTGAAGCTTTCTTT.

The chain is built from TRBV6-5 and TRBJ1-5; D ambiguous. CDR1 is MNHEY, CDR2 SVGAGI, per germline. The CDR3 totals 13 residues. V gave up 7 bases and J gave up 6 bases, with 13 bases separating them. The CDR3 nucleotides read TGTGCCAGCATTCTCAATCCGGGTCAGCCCCAGCATTTT. Its translation is CASILNPGQPQHF.

The chain joins TRBV3-1 (or the pseudogene TRBV3-2) to TRBJ1-4; no firm D call. V lost 4 bases and J 6 bases, leaving 3 bases between the germline ends. Germline values: CDR1 LGHDT, CDR2 YNNKEL (reference sequence). This CDR3 is 11 amino acids long. In DNA form, the CDR3 reads TGTGCCAGCAGCCTCGATGAAAAACTGTTTTTT. It translates to CASSLDEKLFF.

This clone was seen just once. This sample includes further DNA sequences coding for the same CDR3. The chain recombines TRBV10-3 with TRBJ2-7, with TRBD1 matching over 11 bases. The CDR3 extends over 14 amino acids. V was pared by 3 bases and J by 6 bases, with 4 bases of the junction left unmatched. Germline CDR1 is ENHRY and CDR2 is SYGVKD. This chain's CDR3 is CAISESGTGGEQYV. CDR3 DNA sequence: TGTGCCATCAGTGAATCCGGGACAGGGGGCGAGCAGTACGTC.

The V and J genes are TRBV7-2 and TRBJ2-2; D not resolved. The CDR3 spans 14 residues. V was cut by 5 bases and J by 0 bases, with 7 bases left in between. The germline CDR1 and CDR2 sequences are SGHTA and FQGNSA. CDR3 in DNA: TGTGCCAGCAGCCAGATTCCGAACACCGGGGAGCTGTTTTTT. Translation gives CASSQIPNTGELFF.

V gene TRBV24-1 combines with J gene TRBJ2-7; TRBD2 might be the D (6 bases). The V end was cut by 0 bases, the J end by 5 bases, with 16 bases between. The CDR3 totals 16 residues. CDR1 and CDR2 (germline): KGHDR, SFDVKD. The CDR3 reads CATSDLRPGPGDEQYV. DNA for the CDR3: TGTGCCACCAGTGATTTGCGTCCGGGGCCGGGGGACGAGCAGTACGTC.

The genes are TRBV14 and TRBJ2-2; D is perhaps TRBD2 (5 bases). This CDR3 spans 17 amino acids. The ends were cut back, 4 bases at V and 0 bases at J, with 15 bases in the middle. In germline, CDR1 is SGHDN, CDR2 FVKESK. This CDR3 is CASSLLEAGSNTGELFF. The CDR3 DNA reads as TGTGCCAGCAGCCTGTTGGAGGCAGGCTCGAACACCGGGGAGCTGTTTTTT. Full variable domain (rest looked up from reference TRBV14 and TRBJ2-2): EAGVTQFPSHSVIEKGQTVTLRCDPISGHDNLYWYRRVMGKEIKFLLHFVKESKQDESGMPNNRFLAERTGGTYSTLKVQPAELEDSGVYFCASSLLEAGSNTGELFFGEGSRLTVL.

The chain's CDR3 is CATTGVRYTF. In nucleotides, the CDR3 is TGTGCCACCACAGGGGTTCGCTACACCTTC. The chain combines TRBV6-5 with TRBJ1-2; 7 nucleotides line up with TRBD1. Germline CDR1 MNHEY, CDR2 SVGAGI. This CDR3 contains 10 residues. J was trimmed by 9 bases and V by 10 bases; bases with no gene match: 5.

This clone was detected only once. This chain uses TRBV4-1 with TRBJ2-2; 8 bases line up with TRBD1. CDR1 MGHRA and CDR2 YSYEKL come from the germline V gene. J lost 8 bases, V lost 0 bases, and 8 bases had no gene match. This CDR3 is built from 16 residues. In DNA form, the CDR3 reads TGCGCCAGCAGCCAAGAAGGACAGGGTACTTTTGGGGAGCTGTTTTTT. Residues: CASSQEGQGTFGELFF.

The CDR3 region has the DNA TGTGCCAGCTCACCTAACAGGTACACCGGGGAGCTGTTTTTT. Amino acid sequence: CASSPNRYTGELFF. This sequence joins TRBV18 and TRBJ2-2; TRBD1 is a possible D gene (5 bases). CDR1 is KGHSH and CDR2 is LQKENI in the germline V gene. This CDR3 comprises 14 residues. The V end lost 3 bases, the J end lost 3 bases, and 8 bases lay between the germline ends.

The chain couples TRBV21-1 to TRBJ1-2; the DNA was not used to check the table's D call, TRBD1. TRBV21-1 is an annotated pseudogene. This CDR3 is built from 16 residues. CDR3 sequence (DNA): TGTGCCAGCAGCAAGGGGACAGCCCTGCCTAACTATGGCTACACCTTC. Protein sequence: CASSKGTALPNYGYTF.

The chain carries TRBV30 and TRBJ2-2; 8 nucleotides match TRBD2. The CDR3 totals 15 residues. V shed 5 bases, J shed 0 bases, and the junction held 5 bases outside the gene matches. Germline V gene sequence: CDR1 GTSNPN, CDR2 SVGIG (reference sequence). CDR3 nucleotide sequence: TGTGCCTGGTCCAAGCGGGGGTCGAACACCGGGGAGCTGTTTTTT. Its translation: CAWSKRGSNTGELFF.

This chain connects TRBV27 to TRBJ1-1; D possibly corresponds to TRBD1 (6 bases). Germline CDR1 reads MNHEY; CDR2 reads SMNVEV (reference sequence). The CDR3 consists of 14 residues. Trimming pared 8 bases from V and 5 bases from J, leaving 18 bases between. The CDR3 DNA follows: TGTGCCAGCGGTCCCCTTGGACAGTGGACTGAAGCTTTCTTT. It is translated as CASGPLGQWTEAFF.

This rearrangement joins TRBV18 to TRBJ1-1; 12 bases agree with TRBD1. The CDR3 has 19 residues. The junction had 11 bases not matched to a gene; V was cut back by 2 bases and J by 1 base. In germline, CDR1 is KGHSH, CDR2 LQKENI. CDR3 protein: CASSPFAPGQGAQNTEAFF. CDR3 DNA: TGTGCCAGCTCACCATTTGCTCCGGGACAGGGGGCCCAGAACACTGAAGCTTTCTTT.

On this clone itself: Other nucleotide sequences from this sample produce the same CDR3. The chain couples TRBV3-1 (or the pseudogene TRBV3-2) to TRBJ1-5; a possible D gene is TRBD1 (5 bases). Looked up from germline, CDR1 is LGHDT and CDR2 is YNNKEL (reference sequence). This CDR3 has 13 residues. Trimming pared 1 base from V and 7 bases from J, leaving 8 bases between. CDR3: CASSQGGGQPQHF. The DNA of the CDR3 is TGTGCCAGCAGCCAAGGGGGGGGACAGCCCCAGCATTTT.

The chain employs TRBV2 and TRBJ1-5, with 7 bases matching TRBD1. Germline values: CDR1 SNHLY, CDR2 FYNNEI. There are 14 residues in the CDR3. With V trimmed by 7 bases and J by 8 bases, 11 bases remained unmatched. For the CDR3, the DNA is TGTGCCAGCACTACCATACAGGGGATCGAGCCCCAGCATTTT. It codes for CASTTIQGIEPQHF.

V and J are TRBV7-4 and TRBJ1-5; D unresolved. Germline-derived CDR1 and CDR2 are SGHVT and SQSDAQ. The CDR3 extends over 14 amino acids. The ends were cut back, 4 bases at V and 4 bases at J, with 11 bases in the middle. CDR3 amino acids: CASSSRLENQPQHF. The CDR3 DNA is TGTGCCAGCAGCTCCAGACTTGAAAATCAGCCCCAGCATTTT. Looking up the rest from reference TRBV7-4 and TRBJ1-5 gives the full variable domain: GAGVSQSPRYKVAKRGRDVALRCDSISGHVTLYWYRQTLGQGSEVLTYSQSDAQRDKSGRPSGRFSAERPERSVSTLKIQRTEQGDSAVYLCASSSRLENQPQHFGDGTRLSIL.

In this sample, this clone turned up once. This chain connects TRBV7-2 to TRBJ1-4; D possibly corresponds to TRBD1 (5 bases). Trimming shortened V by 5 bases and J by 0 bases, and 13 bases separated the two germline ends. The CDR3 is 16 amino acids. Germline CDR1 and CDR2: SGHTA and FQGNSA. The CDR3 DNA reads as TGTGCCAGCAGCCCCCGACAGCTCCCAACTAATGAAAAACTGTTTTTT. The encoded protein is CASSPRQLPTNEKLFF. The variable domain in full, completed from reference TRBV7-2 and TRBJ1-4, reads GAGVSQSPSNKVTEKGKDVELRCDPISGHTALYWYRQSLGQGLEFLIYFQGNSAPDKSGLPSDRFSAERTGGSVSTLTIQRTQQEDSAVYLCASSPRQLPTNEKLFFGSGTQLSVL.

This clone has just one count. This CDR3 reads CAGSRDRDNSPLHF. DNA of the CDR3: TGTGCCGGATCCCGGGACAGGGATAATTCACCCCTCCACTTT. The chain has TRBV10-3 and TRBJ1-6, with 9 bases lining up with TRBD1. CDR3 length: 14 residues. The V gene's germline CDR1 is ENHRY and CDR2 SYGVKD. V was clipped by 11 bases and J by 5 bases; unmatched bases: 7.

This clone was observed a handful of times. V and J are TRBV5-4 and TRBJ2-3, with a possible D match to TRBD2 (7 bases). The V gene lost 4 bases and the J gene lost 2 bases, with 17 bases spanning the gap. This CDR3 contains 16 residues. From germline, CDR1 is SGHNT and CDR2 YYREEE (reference sequence). The CDR3 loop is CASSRGAGAFTDTQYF. The CDR3 region has the DNA TGTGCCAGCAGCCGGGGGGCGGGGGCTTTCACAGATACGCAGTATTTT.

The chain recombines TRBV3-1 (or the pseudogene TRBV3-2) with TRBJ1-3; D remains unclear. Germline V lookup: CDR1 LGHDT, CDR2 YNNKEL (reference sequence). This CDR3 has 16 residues. Trimming took 4 bases from V and 3 from J, leaving 16 bases between them. The CDR3 here is CASSLRRVRGGNTIYF. CDR3 bases: TGTGCCAGCAGCCTTAGACGGGTCCGGGGTGGAAACACCATATATTTT.

J is TRBJ1-1 and V is TRBV21-1; the D call in the table, TRBD1, was not verified against the DNA. TRBV21-1 is listed as a pseudogene. The length of the CDR3 is 14 residues. The CDR3 sequence is CASSKALSDREAFF. The CDR3 DNA is TGTGCCAGCAGCAAAGCGCTTTCGGACAGAGAAGCTTTCTTT.